This is a list of T cell receptor beta chains from one sample in a study of CD8 T cells in ankylosing spondylitis. Each CDR3 protein is one row after TCRdb ran MiXCR on the 5' RACE reads. The table includes 130,000 or so distinct CDR3 sequences, about 6.5% detected once. Material: blood, either unsorted or a sorted T cell fraction (not recorded which). All receptors derive from a male donor with ankylosing spondylitis or in good health (not recorded which). The CDR3 runs from the conserved cysteine through the conserved F or W. D genes are given only for firm matches. Clone size is not always given. Where it is, it says once, few, many or a class for expanded clones.

many	14	NA	TRBV20-1	TRBJ2-3	CSASSAGSTDTQYF	TGCAGTGCTAGTAGTGCGGGGAGCACAGATACGCAGTATTTT
many	14	NA	TRBV5-1	TRBJ2-1	CASSRLETYNEQFF	TGCGCCAGCAGCCGACTAGAGACCTACAATGAGCAGTTCTTC
NA	14	TRBD2	TRBV5-1	TRBJ2-1	CASSYGGGANEQFF	TGCGCCAGCAGCTATGGCGGGGGGGCGAATGAGCAGTTCTTC
many	15	NA	TRBV5-1	TRBJ2-7	CASSLGRGLSYEQYF	TGCGCCAGCAGCTTGGGACGGGGCCTCTCCTACGAGCAGTACTTC
many	12	NA	TRBV15	TRBJ2-7	CATSTSGYEQYF	TGTGCCACCAGCACCAGTGGATACGAGCAGTACTTC
NA	13	NA	TRBV7-3	TRBJ1-2	CASSLRNIPSYTF	TGTGCCAGCAGCTTAAGGAACATCCCTAGCTACACCTTC
many	15	TRBD2	TRBV6-1	TRBJ2-4	CASSPGLARKNIQYF	TGTGCCAGCAGCCCGGGACTAGCGCGAAAAAACATTCAGTACTTC
many	14	NA	TRBV3-1	TRBJ2-5	CASSQDTALGTQYF	TGTGCCAGCAGCCAAGATACAGCCCTAGGGACCCAGTACTTC
many	14	NA	TRBV5-1	TRBJ1-5	CASSLGADSGPQHF	TGCGCCAGCAGCTTGGGGGCGGATTCCGGGCCCCAGCATTTT
many	13	TRBD1	TRBV11-3	TRBJ2-7	CASSRGPYYEQYF	TGTGCCAGCAGTAGGGGGCCTTACTACGAGCAGTACTTC
many	13	TRBD1	TRBV29-1	TRBJ1-3	CSVEGQGANTIYF	TGCAGCGTTGAAGGACAGGGAGCAAACACCATATATTTT
many	16	NA	TRBV7-9	TRBJ2-7	CATVKQQGSSSYEQYF	TGTGCCACCGTGAAACAACAGGGCTCGAGCTCCTACGAGCAGTACTTC
NA	13	NA	TRBV6-2/TRBV6-3	TRBJ2-7	CASRQLAEYEQYF	TGTGCCAGCAGACAACTAGCAGAGTACGAGCAGTACTTC
NA	14	TRBD2	TRBV7-9	TRBJ2-1	CASSRGAGVNEQFF	TGTGCCAGCAGCCGTGGAGCGGGAGTGAATGAGCAGTTCTTC
many	17	TRBD2	TRBV7-6	TRBJ2-3	CASSSQGLAGFTDTQYF	TGTGCCAGCAGCTCCCAGGGACTAGCGGGATTCACAGATACGCAGTATTTT
many	15	TRBD2	TRBV7-2	TRBJ2-1	CASSLGGGAYNEQFF	TGTGCCAGCAGCTTAGGCGGGGGGGCCTACAATGAGCAGTTCTTC
NA	14	NA	TRBV29-1	TRBJ2-5	CSVEPTENQETQYF	TGCAGCGTTGAACCGACAGAGAACCAAGAGACCCAGTACTTC
many	14	TRBD2	TRBV20-1	TRBJ2-7	CSAPLAGSLDEQYF	TGCAGTGCTCCTCTAGCGGGGTCCTTGGACGAGCAGTACTTC
many	14	TRBD1	TRBV5-1	TRBJ1-2	CASSTTGVSYGYTF	TGCGCCAGCAGCACAACAGGGGTGAGCTATGGCTACACCTTC
many	17	TRBD2	TRBV9	TRBJ2-1	CASSVGLAGNSYNEQFF	TGTGCCAGCAGCGTAGGACTAGCGGGGAATTCCTACAATGAGCAGTTCTTC
NA	15	TRBD1	TRBV4-1	TRBJ2-7	CASSPRTGPSYEQYF	TGCGCCAGCAGCCCCAGGACAGGGCCCTCCTACGAGCAGTACTTC
many	15	NA	TRBV9	TRBJ2-3	CASSVEGRETDTQYF	TGTGCCAGCAGCGTAGAAGGCCGGGAGACGGATACGCAGTATTTT
many	14	NA	TRBV18	TRBJ2-7	CASSPIWSEIEQYF	TGTGCCAGCTCACCGATCTGGTCGGAGATCGAGCAGTACTTC
NA	14	NA	TRBV11-1	TRBJ2-3	CASSLDLATDTQYF	TGTGCCAGCAGCCTCGACTTGGCCACAGATACGCAGTATTTT
many	17	NA	TRBV5-1	TRBJ1-3	CASSLGGADSSGNTIYF	TGCGCCAGCAGCTTGGGGGGGGCAGACAGCTCTGGAAACACCATATATTTT
NA	17	TRBD2	TRBV7-9	TRBJ2-1	CASSPLWGLAGGNEQFF	TGTGCCAGCAGCCCACTTTGGGGACTAGCGGGAGGTAATGAGCAGTTCTTC
many	16	TRBD2	TRBV9	TRBJ2-2	CASTLGLADNTGELFF	TGTGCCAGCACCCTAGGTCTAGCGGATAACACCGGGGAGCTGTTTTTT
many	13	NA	TRBV29-1	TRBJ2-2	CSVYRSNTGELFF	TGCAGCGTTTACAGGTCTAACACCGGGGAGCTGTTTTTT
NA	13	TRBD1	TRBV30	TRBJ1-4	CAWSGTGVEKLFF	TGTGCCTGGAGTGGGACAGGGGTTGAAAAACTGTTTTTT
many	15	TRBD1	TRBV5-1	TRBJ2-2	CASSHGQGATGELFF	TGCGCCAGCAGCCACGGACAGGGGGCGACCGGGGAGCTGTTTTTT
many	15	NA	TRBV4-1	TRBJ1-5	CASSQEAGPNGPQHF	TGCGCCAGCAGCCAAGAGGCAGGACCCAACGGGCCCCAGCATTTT
many	19	TRBD2	TRBV11-1	TRBJ2-1	CASSLAETWTSGMVDEQFF	TGTGCCAGCAGCTTAGCTGAAACTTGGACTAGCGGGATGGTCGATGAGCAGTTCTTC
many	12	NA	TRBV29-1	TRBJ1-5	CSVSVDNQPQHF	TGCAGCGTTTCGGTCGACAATCAGCCCCAGCATTTT
many	14	NA	TRBV7-2	TRBJ1-2	CASRRGGSYYGYTF	TGTGCCAGCAGGAGAGGAGGGTCGTACTATGGCTACACCTTC
many	15	NA	TRBV5-1	TRBJ2-3	CASSSDRIQLDTQYF	TGCGCCAGCAGCTCTGACAGGATTCAATTGGATACGCAGTATTTT
many	11	NA	TRBV29-1	TRBJ1-1	CSVAENTEAFF	TGCAGCGTTGCCGAGAACACTGAAGCTTTCTTT
many	19	NA	TRBV5-1	TRBJ2-6	CASSATLRGGLSGANVLTF	TGCGCCAGCAGCGCGACCTTGCGGGGAGGTCTCTCTGGGGCCAACGTCCTGACTTTC
few	13	NA	TRBV7-6	TRBJ1-1	CASSLSAAGGAFF	TGTGCCAGCAGCCTTTCCGCGGCCGGGGGAGCTTTCTTT
many	15	NA	TRBV5-1	TRBJ1-2	CASSLASDRIYGYTF	TGCGCCAGCAGCTTGGCCAGCGACAGGATCTATGGCTACACCTTC
many	15	NA	TRBV25-1	TRBJ1-5	CASSESGAGNQPQHF	TGTGCCAGCAGTGAATCAGGGGCGGGCAATCAGCCCCAGCATTTT
many	13	NA	TRBV28	TRBJ2-3	CASTKTQTDTQYF	TGTGCCAGCACCAAGACCCAGACAGATACGCAGTATTTT
many	15	NA	TRBV10-3	TRBJ2-3	CAISESIGLTARQYF	TGTGCCATCAGTGAGTCGATCGGTCTCACTGCAAGGCAGTATTTT
many	15	NA	TRBV7-9	TRBJ2-2	CASSLVPEGAGELFF	TGTGCCAGCAGCTTGGTTCCAGAGGGCGCCGGGGAGCTGTTTTTT
many	13	NA	TRBV20-1	TRBJ2-5	CSAPPTVLRTQYF	TGCAGTGCCCCCCCGACAGTTCTAAGGACCCAGTACTTC
many	17	TRBD2	TRBV12-3/TRBV12-4	TRBJ2-3	CASSLKELAGGHDTQYF	TGTGCCAGCAGTTTAAAGGAACTAGCGGGGGGGCATGATACGCAGTATTTT